This TCR beta chain was profiled in a study of blood T cell repertoires in COVID-19. Study context: The origin of the acute and convalescent COVID-19 samples was the United States, Italy and Spain. From T cells, B-cell-depleted T cells, or PBMCs came the material, which was cDNA or gDNA.

This clone was found a few times. V lost 5 bases and J 0 bases, leaving 19 bases between the germline ends. This CDR3 is 17 amino acids long. Germline CDR1 reads SGHDN; CDR2 reads FVKESK. In the original workflow: It was from reference gene primer amplification that nucleated cell counts were estimated. This table comes from immunoSEQ multiplex PCR, and its TCRdb copy is limited to in-frame clones, with some not included. The D gene and trimming were derived from the DNA, and the V and J assignments and clone size from that table. The top ten clones hold roughly 4% of a sample with over 100,000 clones, 70% to 80% of them seen once.

Source material: peripheral blood. The V and J genes are TRBV14 and TRBJ1-1, with a possible D match to TRBD1 (6 bases). This receptor was taken from an elderly woman with acute or convalescent COVID-19. This chain's CDR3 is CASSTPRGGVLNTEAFF. CDR3 coding DNA: TGTGCCAGCAGCACCCCTAGGGGGGGGGTGCTGAACACTGAAGCTTTCTTT.